Following are 8 T cell receptor beta chains from one sample sequenced in a study of T cells in Graves' hyperthyroidism and ophthalmopathy. TCR beta CDR3 sequences were amplified from RNA transcripts. A set of HTBI primers served as the primers for a first-round RT-PCR of the TCR CDR3. One entry per CDR3 protein results from TCRdb running MiXCR on the multiplex PCR reads. The sample yields 730,000 or so distinct CDR3 sequences, 18% seen once. Sequenced material: blood. The receptor set was obtained from a woman aged 50 to 60 with Graves' hyperthyroidism that later progressed to Graves' ophthalmopathy.

J is TRBJ1-2 and V is TRBV7-9, with TRBD1 as a possible D gene (5 bases). Trimming shortened V by 7 bases and J by 0 bases, and 15 bases separated the two germline ends. Germline CDR1 reads SEHNR; CDR2 reads FQNEAQ (reference sequence). There are 15 residues in the CDR3. CDR3 DNA sequence: TGTGCCAGCAACCCATTTGACAGTTCTAACTATGGCTACACCTTC. Protein sequence: CASNPFDSSNYGYTF.

This clonotype was observed a handful of times. V and J are TRBV6-5 and TRBJ1-5; D ambiguous. This CDR3 comprises 15 residues. V lost 0 bases and J lost 0, with 6 bases in between. Germline V gene lookup returns CDR1 MNHEY and CDR2 SVGAGI. Here the CDR3 reads CASSYSENSNQPQHF. The CDR3 DNA reads TGTGCCAGCAGTTACTCAGAAAATAGCAATCAGCCCCAGCATTTT.

The chain recombines TRBV30 with TRBJ2-2; D possibly uses TRBD1 or TRBD2 (5 bases each). Deletions cut 7 bases from V and 1 base from J, with 13 bases between. CDR3 length equals 14 residues. Germline loops: CDR1 GTSNPN, CDR2 SVGIG (reference sequence). CDR3 nucleotides: TGTGCCTCCCCGGGGACGGTGAACACCGGGGAGCTGTTTTTT. Translating gives CASPGTVNTGELFF. The full variable domain, its missing parts supplied by reference TRBV30 and TRBJ2-2, is SQTIHQWPATLVQPVGSPLSLECTVEGTSNPNLYWYRQAAGRGLQLLFYSVGIGQISSEVPQNLSASRPQDRQFILSSKKLLLSDSGFYLCASPGTVNTGELFFGEGSRLTVL.

The chain is built from TRBV5-1 and TRBJ1-2, with D possibly matching TRBD1 (6 bases). V lost 3 bases to trimming and J lost 4 bases, with 19 bases between them. Germline V gene lookup returns CDR1 SGHRS and CDR2 YFSETQ. The CDR3 runs 16 residues. CDR3 nucleotides: TGCGCCAGCAGCTCACTCCCTTCTGGACAGATCTATGGCTACACCTTC. The encoded protein is CASSSLPSGQIYGYTF. The variable domain in full, with the rest retrieved from reference TRBV5-1 and TRBJ1-2, is KAGVTQTPRYLIKTRGQQVTLSCSPISGHRSVSWYQQTPGQGLQFLFEYFSETQRNKGNFPGRFSGRQFSNSRSEMNVSTLELGDSALYLCASSSLPSGQIYGYTFGSGTRLTVV.

The chain recombines TRBV5-6 with TRBJ1-5; no clear D gene. The CDR3 has 12 amino acids. Trimming cost V 5 bases and J 5 bases, with 8 bases left between them. CDR1 and CDR2 (germline): SGHDT, YYEEEE. This CDR3 reads CASRLLDQPQHF. In DNA form, the CDR3 reads TGTGCCAGCAGATTGTTGGATCAGCCCCAGCATTTT.

V is TRBV19 and J is TRBJ1-1; no definite D call. This CDR3 contains 14 residues. V lost 6 bases to trimming and J lost 2 bases, with 13 bases between them. Germline CDR1 LNHDA, CDR2 SQIVND (reference sequence). For the CDR3, the DNA is TGTGCCAGTAGGCCGCAAGGGTTCAACACTGAAGCTTTCTTT. Residues: CASRPQGFNTEAFF.

This clonotype has just a few counts. The chain has TRBV12-3 or TRBV12-4 and TRBJ2-7; tentative D call: TRBD1 (5 bases). The length of the CDR3 is 15 residues. Trimming pared 3 bases from V and 2 bases from J, leaving 14 bases between. CDR3 nucleotides: TGTGCCAGCAGTTTCCGGGCAGGGCGCACCTACGAGCAGTACTTC. Its translation is CASSFRAGRTYEQYF.

There are many counts of this clonotype. V gene TRBV10-3 combines with J gene TRBJ2-5, with 8 bases that match TRBD1. This CDR3 is 15 amino acids long. Germline lookup yields CDR1 ENHRY and CDR2 SYGVKD. The trim removed 0 bases at V and 3 bases at J, leaving 3 bases unmatched. CDR3: CAISESYRGEETQYF. The CDR3 region has the DNA TGTGCCATCAGTGAGTCGTACAGGGGGGAAGAGACCCAGTACTTC.